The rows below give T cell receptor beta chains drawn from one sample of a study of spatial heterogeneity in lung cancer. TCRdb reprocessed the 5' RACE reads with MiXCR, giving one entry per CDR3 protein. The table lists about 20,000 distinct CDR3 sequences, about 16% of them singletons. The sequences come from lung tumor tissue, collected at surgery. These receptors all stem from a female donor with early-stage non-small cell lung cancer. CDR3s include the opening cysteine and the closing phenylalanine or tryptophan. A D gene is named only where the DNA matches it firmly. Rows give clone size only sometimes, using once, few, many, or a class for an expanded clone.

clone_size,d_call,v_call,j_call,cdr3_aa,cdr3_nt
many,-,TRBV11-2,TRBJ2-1,CASSPSYSTYNEQFF,TGTGCCAGCAGCCCATCATACTCGACCTACAATGAGCAGTTCTTC
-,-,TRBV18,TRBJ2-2,CASSPTGRNTGELFF,TGTGCCAGCTCACCGACCGGCAGGAACACCGGGGAGCTGTTTTTT
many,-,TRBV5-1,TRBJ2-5,CASSLVKASKTQYF,TGCGCCAGCAGCTTGGTAAAGGCTTCGAAGACCCAGTACTTC
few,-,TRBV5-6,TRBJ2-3,CASSPDYSTDTQYF,TGTGCCAGCAGCCCGGACTATTCCACAGATACGCAGTATTTT
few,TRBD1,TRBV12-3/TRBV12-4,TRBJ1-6,CASSLATGTAYNSPLHF,TGTGCCAGCAGTTTGGCGACCGGGACAGCCTATAATTCACCCCTCCACTTT
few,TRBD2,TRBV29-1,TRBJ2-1,CSVEGKAGEGTNEQFF,TGCAGCGTTGAAGGGAAGGCGGGAGAGGGGACTAATGAGCAGTTCTTC
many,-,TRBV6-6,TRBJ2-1,CATSPGPAADEQFF,TGTGCCACCTCACCGGGACCCGCAGCCGATGAGCAGTTCTTC
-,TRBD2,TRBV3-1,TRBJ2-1,CASSQDFWREGNDEQFF,TGTGCCAGCAGCCAAGATTTTTGGAGGGAGGGTAACGATGAGCAGTTCTTC
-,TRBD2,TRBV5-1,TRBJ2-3,CASSFYGTSGTDTQYF,TGCGCCAGCAGCTTCTACGGGACTAGCGGTACAGATACGCAGTATTTT
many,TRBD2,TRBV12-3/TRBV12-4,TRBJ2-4,CASTGVAGPEGSAKNIQYF,TGTGCCAGCACGGGGGTAGCGGGGCCCGAAGGGTCGGCCAAAAACATTCAGTACTTC
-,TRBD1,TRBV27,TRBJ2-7,CASSLGRGRTVQYF,TGTGCCAGCAGTTTGGGCAGGGGGCGCACGGTGCAGTACTTC
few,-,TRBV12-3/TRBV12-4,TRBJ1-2,CASSSLSGTLGYTF,TGTGCCAGCAGTTCTCTTAGCGGGACGTTGGGCTACACCTTC
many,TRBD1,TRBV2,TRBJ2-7,CASSPETGKNYEQYF,TGTGCCAGCTCCCCCGAGACAGGGAAAAACTACGAGCAGTACTTC
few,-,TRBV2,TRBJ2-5,CASTRGSQTQYF,TGTGCCAGCACGAGGGGCTCGCAGACCCAGTACTTC
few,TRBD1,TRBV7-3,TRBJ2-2,CASSSTGQGYTGELFF,TGTGCCAGCAGCTCCACTGGACAGGGTTACACCGGGGAGCTGTTTTTT
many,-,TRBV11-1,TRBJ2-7,CASSESPYEQYF,TGTGCCAGCAGCGAAAGCCCTTACGAGCAGTACTTC
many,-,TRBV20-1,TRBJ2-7,CSARENRVPHEQYF,TGCAGTGCTAGAGAAAACAGGGTGCCCCACGAGCAGTACTTC
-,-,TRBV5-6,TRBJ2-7,CASSLLVRTVSYEQYF,TGTGCCAGCAGCCTGCTTGTTCGGACAGTCTCCTACGAGCAGTACTTC
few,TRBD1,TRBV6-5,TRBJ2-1,CASSYMRQGVWGHSLNEQFF,TGTGCCAGCAGTTATATGAGACAGGGTGTTTGGGGTCACAGCCTAAATGAGCAGTTCTTC
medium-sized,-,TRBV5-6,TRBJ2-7,CASSLNPGRSYEQYF,TGTGCCAGCAGCTTGAATCCAGGGCGTTCCTACGAGCAGTACTTC
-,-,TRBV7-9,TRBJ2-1,CASSLLAPSYYNEQFF,TGTGCCAGCAGCTTACTAGCGCCGAGCTACTACAATGAGCAGTTCTTC
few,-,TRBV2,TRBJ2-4,CASRGDHLTKNIQYF,TGTGCCAGCAGGGGGGACCACTTAACCAAAAACATTCAGTACTTC
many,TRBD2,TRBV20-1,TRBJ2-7,CSAGRAGGLYEQYF,TGCAGTGCTGGAAGAGCGGGGGGGCTCTACGAGCAGTACTTC
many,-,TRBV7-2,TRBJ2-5,CASSLGTGTQYF,TGTGCCAGCAGCTTAGGGACTGGGACCCAGTACTTC
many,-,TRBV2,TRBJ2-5,CASSEGGGETQYF,TGTGCCAGCAGTGAAGGAGGGGGAGAGACCCAGTACTTC
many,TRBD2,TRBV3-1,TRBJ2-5,CASSRGTSGAQETQYF,TGTGCCAGCAGCCGTGGGACTAGCGGAGCTCAAGAGACCCAGTACTTC
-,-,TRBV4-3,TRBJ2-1,CASSQDRASANNEQFF,TGCGCCAGCAGCCAAGATCGGGCTAGCGCGAACAATGAGCAGTTCTTC
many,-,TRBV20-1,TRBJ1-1,CSGAEVEAFF,TGCAGTGGGGCAGAGGTTGAAGCTTTCTTT
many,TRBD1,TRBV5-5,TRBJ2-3,CASSLAPDRADTQYF,TGTGCCAGCAGCTTGGCCCCGGACAGGGCGGATACGCAGTATTTT
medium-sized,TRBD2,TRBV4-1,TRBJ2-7,CASSLHTGTSSSNCSYEQYF,TGCGCCAGCAGCCTACACACCGGGACTAGCTCCTCAAATTGCTCCTACGAGCAGTACTTC
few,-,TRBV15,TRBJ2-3,CATSLSGTGTDTQYF,TGTGCCACCAGCTTATCCGGGACTGGTACAGATACGCAGTATTTT
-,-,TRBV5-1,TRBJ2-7,CASSGTSYEQYF,TGCGCCAGCAGCGGGACCTCCTACGAGCAGTACTTC
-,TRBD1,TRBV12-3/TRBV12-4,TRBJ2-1,CASNPQGAGRSYNEQFF,TGTGCCAGCAATCCCCAGGGGGCGGGAAGATCCTACAATGAGCAGTTCTTC
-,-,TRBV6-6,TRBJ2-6,CASSYLNSGANVLTF,TGTGCCAGCAGTTACCTAAACTCTGGGGCCAACGTCCTGACTTTC
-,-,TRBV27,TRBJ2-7,CASSRGPRTYEQYF,TGTGCCAGCAGTAGGGGTCCCAGGACATACGAGCAGTACTTC
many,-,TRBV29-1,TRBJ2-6,CSVELTTAGANVLTF,TGCAGCGTTGAACTAACGACAGCTGGGGCCAACGTCCTGACTTTC
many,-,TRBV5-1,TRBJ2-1,CASSLLGEDEQFF,TGCGCCAGCAGTTTGCTAGGGGAGGATGAGCAGTTCTTC